This TCR beta chain was retrieved from a study of human T cells and chemical hapten exposure. Turning to the study itself: Each patient's scalp received weekly diphenylcyclopropenone throughout the approximately 25-week study.

TCRdb recomputed calls from the RACE reads with MiXCR, one row per CDR3 protein. The table lists hundreds of thousands of distinct CDR3 sequences, roughly 6% of them singletons. Indicated time point: patch test 2, 6 weeks after DPC sensitization. Treatment defined: therapeutic diphenylcyclopropenone sensitization with weekly scalp DPC. In its sample, this clonotype was seen a few times. This sequence originates from a woman aged 18-35 years with alopecia areata. Some clones in this sample may be carry-over from other donors' samples. Here the sequenced sample was whole blood, taken in connection with sensitization to the hapten diphenylcyclopropenone (DPC).

The DNA of the CDR3 is TGTGCCAGCAGCTTAGACTCGGGAAGACAGTATTTT. Protein product: CASSLDSGRQYF. V is TRBV7-2 and J is TRBJ2-3, with D possibly being TRBD2 (5 bases). Trimming took off 1 base at V and 12 bases at J, with 11 bases between the two ends. Germline V gives CDR1 SGHTA, CDR2 FQGNSA. CDR3 size: 12 residues.